A selection of T cell receptor beta chains follows, all from one sample in a study of blood T cell repertoires in COVID-19. Sequencing was performed with immunoSEQ multiplex PCR; in TCRdb, only in-frame clones are kept and a portion is missing. The table records a few hundred thousand clones, around 92% of them present only once. The source material was PBMCs or T cells enriched from blood (not recorded which). All receptors come from a woman aged 25 to 45 who had recovered from COVID-19. The CDR3 runs from the conserved cysteine through the conserved F or W. A D gene is named only where the DNA matches it firmly. Size is stated for part of the rows, as once, few or many counts, or as a class when the clone is expanded.

d_call clone_size j_call v_call cdr3_nt cdr3_aa
- - TRBJ2-7 TRBV5-6 TGTGCCAGCAGCCTGGTCTACTCGGACCATAGGGGCTACGAGCAGTACTTC CASSLVYSDHRGYEQYF
- once TRBJ1-3 TRBV15 TGTGCCACCAGCAGACAGGTCCGCTCTGGAAACACCATATATTTT CATSRQVRSGNTIYF
TRBD2 - TRBJ2-1 TRBV19 TGTGCCAGTAGTATGGCTAGCGGATATCGTAATGAGCAGTTCTTC CASSMASGYRNEQFF
TRBD1 - TRBJ2-3 TRBV6-2/TRBV6-3 TGTGCCAGCAGTTGGGACAGGGTTCAAGATACGCAGTATTTT CASSWDRVQDTQYF
- - TRBJ2-3 TRBV19 TGTGCCAGTAGTATATCATTCCCGGGGACAGATACGCAGTATTTT CASSISFPGTDTQYF
TRBD1 - TRBJ2-7 TRBV6-1 TGTGCCAGCAGTGAAAGGCAGGGGGCCTACGAGCAGTACTTC CASSERQGAYEQYF
- - TRBJ1-2 TRBV19 TGTGCCAGTGAACAGAGCTATGGCTACACCTTC CASEQSYGYTF
- - TRBJ2-1 TRBV12-3/TRBV12-4 TGTGCCAGCAGCCCAAGCGCCCATGAGCAGTTCTTC CASSPSAHEQFF
TRBD1 once TRBJ1-2 TRBV7-3 TGTGCCAGCAGCTCCGGACAGGGGGGGAAGACCTTC CASSSGQGGKTF
TRBD1 - TRBJ2-1 TRBV28 TGTGCCAGCCTATTACAGGGGAGCTCCTACAATGAGCAGTTCTTC CASLLQGSSYNEQFF
- - TRBJ1-3 TRBV28 TGTGCCAGCAGTTTAAGGAGGGGATATGGAAACACCATATATTTT CASSLRRGYGNTIYF
- - TRBJ2-5 TRBV11-2 TGTGCCAGCAGCTTACTGCGGGAGACCCAGTACTTC CASSLLRETQYF
TRBD1 - TRBJ1-2 TRBV7-6 TGTGCCAGCAGCATAACAACAGGGGCAGGTGGCTACACCTTC CASSITTGAGGYTF
TRBD1 - TRBJ1-2 TRBV28 TGTGCCAGCAGTACAGGGGCTCCGGACTATGGCTACACCTTC CASSTGAPDYGYTF
TRBD2 - TRBJ2-4 TRBV4-2 TGTGCCAGCAGCCCGACTAGCGGGAGATCCAAAAACATTCAGTACTTC CASSPTSGRSKNIQYF
- - TRBJ1-1 TRBV4-3 TGCGCCAGCAGCCAAGATTATACGGTAATGAACACTGAAGCTTTCTTT CASSQDYTVMNTEAFF
- - TRBJ2-3 TRBV9 TGTGCCAGCAGCGGGAGTTTGGGCGGGGAAGTTAGGGCTACGCAGTATTTT CASSGSLGGEVRATQYF
TRBD1 - TRBJ2-5 TRBV29-1 TGCAGCGTTGACCCTAGCAGGGGGCGAGAGACCCAGTACTTC CSVDPSRGRETQYF
- few TRBJ1-1 TRBV7-9 TGTGCCAGCAGCTCGTCCAGAAACACTGAAGCTTTCTTT CASSSSRNTEAFF
- - TRBJ1-5 TRBV4-1 TGCGCCAGCAGCCAGGGCTCCGCTCGGGGGGCGAATCAGCCCCAGCATTTT CASSQGSARGANQPQHF
TRBD2 - TRBJ2-1 TRBV29-1 TGCAGCGTTGAGTTAAGGACTAGCGGGTACAATGAGCAGTTCTTC CSVELRTSGYNEQFF
TRBD1 - TRBJ2-5 TRBV28 TGTGCCAGCAGTTTACCGACAGGGATGGAGTGGGAGACCCAGTACTTC CASSLPTGMEWETQYF
- - TRBJ2-4 TRBV6-5 TGTGCCAGCAGTTACTCGAGAGGCCCTCGTAACATTCAGTACTTC CASSYSRGPRNIQYF
TRBD2 - TRBJ2-1 TRBV9 TGTGCCAGCAGCGAACCGACTAGCGGCGACAATGAGCAGTTCTTC CASSEPTSGDNEQFF
TRBD2 - TRBJ2-1 TRBV10-3 TGTGCCATCGGGCTAGCGGGAGCGAATGAGCAGTTCTTC CAIGLAGANEQFF
- - TRBJ1-2 TRBV28 TGTGCCAGCAGTTCGGCTTGGTATCGAGGCTATGGCTACACCTTC CASSSAWYRGYGYTF
- - TRBJ2-7 TRBV9 TGTGCCAGCAGCGTAGGGGCAGCTTACGAGCAGTACTTC CASSVGAAYEQYF
- - TRBJ2-5 TRBV9 TGTGCCAGCAGCTTAGAGCCAGGGTGGCCCCAAGAGACCCAGTACTTC CASSLEPGWPQETQYF
- - TRBJ2-1 TRBV12-3/TRBV12-4 TGTGCCAGCAGTTTAAGGGGGGGCGGTGAGCAGTTCTTC CASSLRGGGEQFF
- - TRBJ2-6 TRBV28 TGTGCCAGCAGTTTAGGGGGACTGGACTCTGGGGCCAACGTCCTGACTTTC CASSLGGLDSGANVLTF
TRBD2 - TRBJ2-1 TRBV27 TGTGCCAGCAGGGGACTAGCGACTTTTGACAATGAGCAGTTCTTC CASRGLATFDNEQFF
TRBD1 once TRBJ2-7 TRBV2 TGTGCCGGGCAGACAGGGGTAAGCTACGAGCAGTACTTC CAGQTGVSYEQYF
- - TRBJ1-5 TRBV15 TGTGCCACCAGCAGAGATCGGGGTAGCAATCAGCCCCAGCATTTT CATSRDRGSNQPQHF
- - TRBJ2-5 TRBV19 TGTGCCAGTAGTATGGGTGGGAGCGTTGGGCAGACCCAGTACTTC CASSMGGSVGQTQYF
TRBD2 - TRBJ2-1 TRBV11-2 TGTGCCAGCAGCTTAGATTCCAGCGGGAATCACAATGAGCAGTTCTTC CASSLDSSGNHNEQFF
- few TRBJ1-2 TRBV6-2/TRBV6-3 TGTGCCAGCAGCGAACCCTCGAGATACAGGGCAGGCGGCTACACCTTC CASSEPSRYRAGGYTF
- - TRBJ2-7 TRBV6-5 TGTGCCAGCAGTAACCGAGGAGGGAGCTCCTACGAGCAGTACTTC CASSNRGGSSYEQYF
TRBD2 - TRBJ2-7 TRBV28 TGTGCCAGCAGTCCTCTAGCGGGGGGCGTATCCTACGAGCAGTACTTC CASSPLAGGVSYEQYF
TRBD2 once TRBJ2-2 TRBV19 TGTGCCAGTAGTAGAGCGGGAGGGTTCACCGGGGAGCTGTTTTTT CASSRAGGFTGELFF
- - TRBJ2-3 TRBV7-3 TGTGCCAGCAGCTTATATGGGTTCGGAGGAACAGATACGCAGTATTTT CASSLYGFGGTDTQYF
- - TRBJ1-1 TRBV28 TGTGCCAGCAGTTTTATAACAGGAAACACTGAAGCTTTCTTT CASSFITGNTEAFF
TRBD1 - TRBJ2-1 TRBV5-4 TGTGCCAGCAGCCTGGGACAGGGGACGCCACCGCAGTTCTTC CASSLGQGTPPQFF
- - TRBJ1-5 TRBV9 TGTGCCAGCAGCGGTCCTATGGGCAATCAGCCCCAGCATTTT CASSGPMGNQPQHF
TRBD1 - TRBJ1-2 TRBV7-9 TGTGCCAGCAGCTTAGGTCCGACAGGGGGCACCTTTAACTATGGCTACACCTTC CASSLGPTGGTFNYGYTF
TRBD2 - TRBJ2-7 TRBV5-4 TGTGCCAGCAGCTGGACTAGCGGGAGGCCTGGGTACGAGCAGTACTTC CASSWTSGRPGYEQYF
- - TRBJ2-1 TRBV9 TGTGCCAGCAGCCAGGGCCTCACCTCCTACAATGAGCAGTTCTTC CASSQGLTSYNEQFF
TRBD2 once TRBJ2-1 TRBV3-1/TRBV3-2 TGTGCCAGCAGCCAAGGGACTAGCGGGAGCTACAATGAGCAGTTCTTC CASSQGTSGSYNEQFF
- few TRBJ1-2 TRBV6-5 TGTGCCAGCACCCCTGACAGGTGGAACTATGGCTACACCTTC CASTPDRWNYGYTF
- - TRBJ2-1 TRBV7-9 TGTGCCAGCAGCTTTCCTCGCACTCCCGTCCCCTACAATGAGCAGTTCTTC CASSFPRTPVPYNEQFF
- - TRBJ1-2 TRBV28 TGTGCCAGCAGTTTAGGGCAAGGTGGCTACACCTTC CASSLGQGGYTF
- few TRBJ1-4 TRBV28 TGTGCCAGCAGTTTAAGCGTTGCAACTAATGAAAAACTGTTTTTT CASSLSVATNEKLFF
TRBD1 - TRBJ2-7 TRBV7-2 TGTGCCAGCAGCTTAGTGGGGTCGTGGGCAGGGGGTTTGTGGGAGCAGTACTTC CASSLVGSWAGGLWEQYF
TRBD1 - TRBJ2-7 TRBV28 TGTGCCAGCAGTCCAAGACCGGGACAGGGGCCCTACGAGCAGTACTTC CASSPRPGQGPYEQYF
- - TRBJ2-2 TRBV5-1 TGCGCCAGCAGCTTGGTGCAGGGGCAAGGCGGGGAGCTGTTTTTT CASSLVQGQGGELFF